Here is one T cell receptor beta chain with its context. Its antigen is currently unknown. Deletions cut 3 bases from V and 2 bases from J, with 11 bases between. Looked up from germline, CDR1 is SEHNR and CDR2 is FQNEAQ (reference sequence). This CDR3 comprises 14 residues. Here immunoSEQ multiplex PCR was the method, and the copy in TCRdb shows in-frame clones only, minus some. This sample yields tens of thousands of clones, of which 86% are seen a single time; 1.6% belongs to the top ten. The entry originates in a study of a mutant IDH1 vaccine in newly diagnosed glioma. Time point in this sample: week 35, safety follow-up. Every vaccination contained 300 ug of the mutant IDH1 20-mer peptide and was paired with topical imiquimod. Vaccination of patients was performed eight times, in weeks 1, 3, 5, 7, 11, 15, 19 and 23.

The starting material was PBMCs, obtained from a glioma patient whose treatment included an IDH1 peptide vaccine. The receptor's source is a man aged 35 to 55 with glioma. This chain joins TRBV7-9 and TRBJ2-7; D ambiguous. CDR3 DNA: TGTGCCAGCAGCTTGGGCTTGTCAGCCTACGAGCAGTACTTC. As protein: CASSLGLSAYEQYF.